This entry lists 31 T cell receptor beta chains sequenced from one sample in a study of CD8 T cells in ankylosing spondylitis. TCRdb re-called the 5' RACE reads with MiXCR, one entry per CDR3 protein. The table shows about 160,000 distinct CDR3 sequences, with around a tenth occurring only once. The sample consisted of blood, either unsorted or a sorted T cell fraction (not recorded which). The receptor set was obtained from a female donor with ankylosing spondylitis or in good health (not recorded which).

This clonotype was observed a handful of times. The J gene is TRBJ2-1, the V gene TRBV6-2 or TRBV6-3; TRBD2 agrees at 7 bases. The ends lost 5 bases at V and 9 bases at J; junction bases unmatched: 10. This CDR3 is 14 amino acids long. Germline assignment: CDR1 MNHEY and CDR2 SVGEGT. CDR3 bases: TGTGCCAGCAGTAAAATAGCGGGCCTGGGTGAGCAGTTCTTC. Translated, it gives CASSKIAGLGEQFF.

This clonotype has more than one count but fewer than ten. V usage is TRBV9 and J usage is TRBJ1-4; a weak D match, TRBD1 (5 bases). The CDR3 covers 15 residues. V was cut by 4 bases and J by 3 bases, with 13 bases left in between. Germline V CDR1 and CDR2: SGDLS, YYNGEE. CDR3 sequence: CASSLYGGPNEKLFF. The CDR3 nucleotides are TGTGCCAGCAGCTTGTACGGGGGACCTAATGAAAAACTGTTTTTT.

This clonotype was observed a few times. CDR3 DNA sequence: TGTGCCAGCAGCTCAAGACTAGCGGGGCTCTCCTACAATGAGCAGTTCTTC. It translates to CASSSRLAGLSYNEQFF. This chain joins TRBV7-2 and TRBJ2-1, with 11 bases lining up with TRBD2. The CDR3 is made up of 17 amino acids. V dropped 4 bases and J dropped 0; count of bases not matched to a gene: 5. CDR1 SGHTA and CDR2 FQGNSA come from the germline V gene.

The chain carries TRBV27 and TRBJ2-2; no reliable D call. CDR1 MNHEY and CDR2 SMNVEV come from the germline V gene (reference sequence). This CDR3 has 12 amino acids. Trimming removed 3 bases at V and 8 bases at J, with 7 bases between. The CDR3: CASSFGWGELFF. The CDR3 DNA reads as TGTGCCAGCAGTTTTGGGTGGGGGGAGCTGTTTTTT.

V gene TRBV12-3 or TRBV12-4 combines with J gene TRBJ2-1; perhaps TRBD2 as D (5 bases). The CDR3 length is 14 residues. The V and J ends lost 3 bases and 4 bases respectively, with 10 bases between them. CDR3 in amino acids: CASSFGGLYNEQFF. CDR3 bases: TGTGCCAGCAGTTTCGGAGGTTTATACAATGAGCAGTTCTTC.

This clonotype was picked up a small number of times. The chain uses TRBV6-2 or TRBV6-3 and TRBJ2-7; no clear D. V was shortened by 5 bases and J by 5 bases, with 13 bases between the two germline ends. The CDR3 runs to 13 residues. Germline CDR1 MNHEY, CDR2 SVGEGT. CDR3 sequence: CASSKAPFDEQYF. Here the CDR3 DNA reads TGTGCCAGCAGTAAAGCCCCTTTCGACGAGCAGTACTTC.

Only a few counts were recorded for this clonotype. CDR3 protein: CASNTGGTEAFF. CDR3 bases: TGTGCCAGCAATACAGGGGGCACTGAAGCTTTCTTT. The V gene is TRBV5-4, the J gene TRBJ1-1, with 8 nucleotides matching TRBD1. Per the germline V gene, CDR1 is SGHNT and CDR2 is YYREEE (reference sequence). The CDR3 has 12 residues. The trim removed 6 bases at V and 4 bases at J, leaving 2 bases unmatched.

The chain recombines TRBV30 with TRBJ2-7; D possibly corresponds to TRBD2 (5 bases). V lost 6 bases to trimming and J lost 3 bases, with 12 bases between them. Germline CDR1 and CDR2: GTSNPN and SVGIG (reference sequence). The CDR3 consists of 12 residues. The CDR3 nucleotides are TGTGCCTGCTCAACTAGGAACTACGAGCAGTACTTC. It yields the protein CACSTRNYEQYF.

The chain is built from TRBV9 and TRBJ2-1, with D possibly matching TRBD1 (6 bases). Germline values: CDR1 SGDLS, CDR2 YYNGEE. The CDR3 runs 15 residues. The V end was cut by 3 bases, the J end by 9 bases, with 19 bases between. CDR3 in amino acids: CASSAGQGGYVEQFF. CDR3 nucleotides: TGTGCCAGCAGCGCGGGACAAGGGGGTTATGTTGAGCAGTTCTTC.

This clonotype was detected only a few times. The CDR3 loop reads CASSSDGIEQYF. CDR3 DNA sequence: TGTGCCAGCAGCTCAGACGGGATCGAGCAGTACTTC. This rearrangement joins TRBV13 to TRBJ2-7; possibly TRBD2 for D (5 bases). CDR1 is PRHDT, CDR2 FYEKMQ, per germline (reference sequence). This CDR3 has 12 amino acids. Trimming stripped 4 bases from V and 6 bases from J, with 10 bases between.

The V call is TRBV20-1, the J call TRBJ2-3; TRBD2 agrees at 7 bases. V gave up 5 bases and J gave up 5 bases; unmatched junction bases: 13. The V gene's germline CDR1 is DFQATT and CDR2 SNEGSKA (reference sequence). This CDR3 has 15 amino acids. The CDR3: CSASVTSRRLDTQYF. In DNA form, the CDR3 reads TGCAGTGCTTCCGTGACTAGCCGGAGGCTAGATACGCAGTATTTT.

The rearrangement links TRBV2 to TRBJ2-4; D possibly corresponds to TRBD2 (7 bases). Trimming left V 6 bases short and J 0 bases short, with 15 bases between. The length of the CDR3 is 16 residues. The germline V gene encodes CDR1 SNHLY and CDR2 FYNNEI. The CDR3 bases are TGTGCCAGCAGACGGGGGGCCGAACTAGCCAAAAACATTCAGTACTTC. This encodes CASRRGAELAKNIQYF.

The chain has TRBV29-1 and TRBJ2-1; 15 bases match TRBD2. Germline V gene data show CDR1 as SQVTM and CDR2 as ANQGSEA. The CDR3 totals 16 residues. V trimming: 5 bases; J trimming: 7 bases; junction bases outside the gene matches: 9. The CDR3 DNA is TGCAGCGTTCACGCCGGGACTAGCGGGAGGTGGAATGAGCAGTTCTTC. It encodes CSVHAGTSGRWNEQFF.

This clonotype counts as medium-sized. The chain joins TRBV20-1 to TRBJ2-1, with TRBD1 as a possible D gene (5 bases). Trimming took 0 bases from V and 6 from J, leaving 15 bases between them. This CDR3 has 15 residues. Germline-derived CDR1 and CDR2 are DFQATT and SNEGSKA (reference sequence). The DNA of the CDR3 is TGCAGTGCTAGAGATCTGAGCGCCCAGGGCAATGAGCAGTTCTTC. This codes for CSARDLSAQGNEQFF.

This clonotype was seen repeatedly, ten times or more. The rearrangement joins TRBV4-1 to TRBJ1-1; D is uncertain. The CDR3 sequence is 14 residues long. CDR1 and CDR2 (germline): MGHRA, YSYEKL. The V end was cut by 4 bases, the J end by 0 bases, with 9 bases between. The CDR3 DNA follows: TGCGCCAGCAGCCGTACTCGGTTGAACACTGAAGCTTTCTTT. This encodes CASSRTRLNTEAFF.

The chain couples TRBV7-9 to TRBJ2-3; 10 positions agree with TRBD1. This CDR3 has 15 amino acids. V was clipped by 3 bases and J by 2 bases; unmatched bases: 2. CDR1 SEHNR and CDR2 FQNEAQ come from the germline V gene (reference sequence). The CDR3, as DNA: TGTGCCAGCAGCTTCGGGACAGGGGACACAGATACGCAGTATTTT. Translating it yields CASSFGTGDTDTQYF.

This clonotype was seen more than once but under ten times. V usage is TRBV11-3 and J usage is TRBJ2-3; D unclear. Germline V gene lookup returns CDR1 SGHNT and CDR2 YENEEA. The CDR3 spans 13 residues. V was pared by 0 bases and J by 5 bases, with 6 bases between. The CDR3 DNA sequence: TGTGCCAGCAGCTTAGAAAGTCGAGATACGCAGTATTTT. It is translated as CASSLESRDTQYF.

To note about this clonotype: An end of the junction differs from the germline gene, which may be a read error. The chain couples TRBV7-9 to TRBJ1-2; 7 bases are a match to TRBD1. CDR1 is SEHNR, CDR2 FQNEAQ, per germline (reference sequence). The CDR3 is made up of 13 amino acids. CDR3 sequence (DNA): TGTGCCAGCACCTTTTCGACAGGGAGGGTCCCTATCTTC. As protein: CASTFSTGRVPIF.

This clonotype was detected a few times. The chain links TRBV5-6 to TRBJ2-5; D uncertain. The CDR3 is 13 residues long. V dropped 1 base and J dropped 5 bases, with 9 bases sitting between them. Germline V gene data show CDR1 as SGHDT and CDR2 as YYEEEE. CDR3 region: CASSLHPRETQYF. The CDR3 nucleotides are TGTGCCAGCAGCTTGCACCCTCGGGAGACCCAGTACTTC.

This chain joins TRBV2 and TRBJ2-5; D uncertain. CDR1 and CDR2 from the germline V gene are SNHLY and FYNNEI. The CDR3 is made up of 15 amino acids. Trimming removed 8 bases at V and 5 bases at J, with 21 bases between. Here the CDR3 DNA reads TGTGCCAGCGGGGAACAGATTGGTGGGAAGGAGACCCAGTACTTC. Translated, it gives CASGEQIGGKETQYF.

This clonotype has more than one count but fewer than ten. The chain links TRBV5-1 to TRBJ2-7, with a possible D match to TRBD1 (5 bases). CDR3 length: 14 residues. The germline V gene has CDR1 SGHRS and CDR2 YFSETQ. The V and J ends lost 0 bases and 5 bases respectively, with 12 bases between them. Here the CDR3 reads CASSLVGASDEQYF. CDR3 coding DNA: TGCGCCAGCAGCTTGGTAGGGGCCTCGGACGAGCAGTACTTC.

This clonotype was recorded a few times. The chain links TRBV7-6 to TRBJ2-3, with D perhaps TRBD2 (6 bases). This CDR3 has 15 residues. The V end was cut by 1 base, the J end by 3 bases, with 11 bases between. Germline V lookup: CDR1 SGHVS, CDR2 FNYEAQ. CDR3 DNA: TGTGCCAGCAGCTTAGACGGGAGTATAACAGATACGCAGTATTTT. It is translated as CASSLDGSITDTQYF.

This clonotype was counted a few times. The chain links TRBV20-1 to TRBJ2-2; no reliable D call. Per germline, CDR1 DFQATT and CDR2 SNEGSKA (reference sequence). V was trimmed by 3 bases and J by 1 base, leaving 6 bases between them. The CDR3 consists of 13 residues. The CDR3 loop reads CSARTVNTGELFF. CDR3 in DNA: TGCAGTGCTAGGACTGTGAACACCGGGGAGCTGTTTTTT.

This clonotype was counted many times. V usage is TRBV7-9 and J usage is TRBJ2-3; 14 bases agree with TRBD2. V lost 4 bases to trimming and J lost 5 bases; unmatched junction nucleotides: 5. This CDR3 comprises 16 residues. Germline V gene sequence: CDR1 SEHNR, CDR2 FQNEAQ (reference sequence). CDR3 residues: CASSSGLAGEVDTQYF. CDR3 nucleotide sequence: TGTGCCAGCAGCTCGGGACTAGCGGGAGAAGTAGATACGCAGTATTTT.

The rearrangement joins TRBV27 to TRBJ1-5, with a weak D call TRBD1 (5 bases). The CDR3 sequence is 15 residues long. V lost 8 bases to trimming and J lost 5 bases, with 19 bases between them. The germline V gene has CDR1 MNHEY and CDR2 SMNVEV (reference sequence). The CDR3 spells CASSSGTTSDQPQHF. The CDR3 coding sequence is TGTGCCAGCTCATCGGGGACCACTTCGGATCAGCCCCAGCATTTT.

The V and J genes are TRBV10-2 and TRBJ2-3; 10 nucleotides line up with TRBD2. CDR1 and CDR2 from the germline V gene are WSHSY and SAAADI. V lost 8 bases and J lost 0; bases outside the gene matches: 5. The length of the CDR3 is 15 residues. CDR3 DNA: TGCGCCAGCCGGGGGACTAGCGATAGCACAGATACGCAGTATTTT. Translated, it gives CASRGTSDSTDTQYF.

This clonotype was detected only a few times. The rearrangement uses TRBV3-1 and TRBJ2-7, with 7 bases lining up with TRBD2. Unmatched junction bases numbered 8, after V lost 6 bases and J lost 0 bases. Per germline, CDR1 LGHDT and CDR2 YNNKEL (reference sequence). This CDR3 has 15 amino acids. CDR3 residues: CASRNLAGNSYEQYF. The CDR3 region has the DNA TGTGCCAGCAGAAATTTAGCGGGCAACTCCTACGAGCAGTACTTC.

The chain has TRBV4-1 and TRBJ2-7, with D tentatively TRBD2 (6 bases). With 4 bases removed from V and 2 bases from J, the gap between germline ends came to 12 bases. From germline, CDR1 is MGHRA and CDR2 YSYEKL. This CDR3 is built from 14 residues. In nucleotides, the CDR3 is TGCGCCAGCAGCCCCGGGACTTTAACCTACGAGCAGTACTTC. Translation: CASSPGTLTYEQYF.

This clonotype was seen many times. The chain has TRBV20-1 and TRBJ2-7; 12 bases agree with TRBD2. In germline, CDR1 is DFQATT, CDR2 SNEGSKA (reference sequence). This CDR3 has 14 residues. Trimming at V came to 3 bases and at J to 4 bases, leaving 4 bases not matched to a gene. The CDR3 DNA reads TGCAGTGCTAGGGGGACTAGCGGGTTGTACGAGCAGTACTTC. Encoded protein: CSARGTSGLYEQYF.

This clonotype appeared a few times. The J gene is TRBJ1-1, the V gene TRBV29-1; no clear D gene. This CDR3 has 13 amino acids. Germline-derived CDR1 and CDR2 are SQVTM and ANQGSEA. Trimming removed 0 bases at V and 6 bases at J, with 11 bases between. The CDR3, as DNA: TGCAGCGTTGAAGATACCAGTCAGGCTGAAGCTTTCTTT. Amino acids: CSVEDTSQAEAFF.

This clonotype showed up just a few times. The chain links TRBV5-6 to TRBJ2-7; 9 bases map to TRBD1. The J segment lost 1 base and the V segment lost 1 base, leaving 12 bases of the junction unmatched. Germline V lookup: CDR1 SGHDT, CDR2 YYEEEE. The CDR3 consists of 18 residues. CDR3 protein: CASSLLSAGTGRSYEQYF. The CDR3 nucleotides are TGTGCCAGCAGCTTGCTCAGTGCCGGGACAGGGAGATCCTACGAGCAGTACTTC. The variable domain in full, with the rest retrieved from reference TRBV5-6 and TRBJ2-7, is DAGVTQSPTHLIKTRGQQVTLRCSPKSGHDTVSWYQQALGQGPQFIFQYYEEEERQRGNFPDRFSGHQFPNYSSELNVNALLLGDSALYLCASSLLSAGTGRSYEQYFGPGTRLTVT.